This TCR beta chain was sequenced during a study of T cell responses to AZD1222 COVID-19 vaccine. Study-wide points: White British donors predominated, females outnumbered males, and clonal diversity was possibly underestimated.

Sequencing used immunoSEQ multiplex PCR; TCRdb keeps in-frame clones, though not all of them. The repertoire holds 90,000 to 120,000 clones, 92% seen once, with 8% to 9.5% in the top ten. The CDR3 is 18 amino acids. Germline V gene lookup returns CDR1 SGHRS and CDR2 YFSETQ. V shed 3 bases, J shed 7 bases, and the junction held 14 bases outside the gene matches. For this clone: Its cognate antigen is unknown.

The clonotype comes from an adult who received the AZD1222 COVID-19 vaccine. Sequenced here: peripheral blood, sampled 28 days after the second AZD1222 dose. The J gene is TRBJ2-1, the V gene TRBV5-1, with 12 bases fitting TRBD2. As DNA, the CDR3 is TGCGCCAGCAGCTCAAGTAGAAATACTAGCGGGAGGATAAATGAGCAGTTCTTC. Translating gives CASSSSRNTSGRINEQFF. The complete variable domain, with remaining parts taken from reference TRBV5-1 and TRBJ2-1, reads KAGVTQTPRYLIKTRGQQVTLSCSPISGHRSVSWYQQTPGQGLQFLFEYFSETQRNKGNFPGRFSGRQFSNSRSEMNVSTLELGDSALYLCASSSSRNTSGRINEQFFGPGTRLTVL.